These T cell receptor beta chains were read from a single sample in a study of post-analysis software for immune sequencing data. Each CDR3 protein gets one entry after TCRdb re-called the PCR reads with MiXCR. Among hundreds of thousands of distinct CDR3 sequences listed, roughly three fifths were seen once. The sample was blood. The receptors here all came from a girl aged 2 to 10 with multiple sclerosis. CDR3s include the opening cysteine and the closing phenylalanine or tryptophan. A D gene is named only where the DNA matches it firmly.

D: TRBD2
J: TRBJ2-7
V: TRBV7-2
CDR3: CASSDGLADPYEQYF

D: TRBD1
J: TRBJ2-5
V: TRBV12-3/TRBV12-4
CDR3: CASSLVGTGKETQYF

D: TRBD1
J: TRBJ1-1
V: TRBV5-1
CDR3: CASSFLTGDDTEAFF

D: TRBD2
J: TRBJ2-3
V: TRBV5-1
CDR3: CASSSSTSGWFIPYF

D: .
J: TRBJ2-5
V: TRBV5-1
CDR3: CASSLGLGGPQYQETQYF

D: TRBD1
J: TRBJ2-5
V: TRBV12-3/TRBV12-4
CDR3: CASSSPGQAWGTQYF

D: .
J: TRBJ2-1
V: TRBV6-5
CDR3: CASRVTLEGGANEQFF

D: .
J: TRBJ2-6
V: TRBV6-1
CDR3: CASGTTSGANVLTF

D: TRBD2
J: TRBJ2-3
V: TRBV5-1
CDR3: CASSLASGGARVSTDTQYF

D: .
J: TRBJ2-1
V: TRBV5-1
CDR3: CASSLVRQEQFF

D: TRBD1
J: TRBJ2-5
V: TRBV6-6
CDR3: CASRQGGQGARETQYF

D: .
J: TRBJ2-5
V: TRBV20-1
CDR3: CSARGLDGTQYF

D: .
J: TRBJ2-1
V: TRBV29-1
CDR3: CSVVHLSLSPGVSYNEQFF

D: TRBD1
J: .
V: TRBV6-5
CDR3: CASSRTGTGKETQYF

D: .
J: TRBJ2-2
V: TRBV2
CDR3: CASSHFEGRDTGELFF

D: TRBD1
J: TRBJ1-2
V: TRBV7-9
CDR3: CASSLGTGSGNYGYTF

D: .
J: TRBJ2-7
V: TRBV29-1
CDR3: CSVAPRGPGDEQYF

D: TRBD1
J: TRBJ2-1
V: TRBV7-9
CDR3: CASSSTGKSSYNEQFF

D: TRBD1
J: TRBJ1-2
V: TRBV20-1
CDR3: CSAPSRGKGGYTF

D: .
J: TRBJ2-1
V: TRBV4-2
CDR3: CASSLSIGGNEQFF

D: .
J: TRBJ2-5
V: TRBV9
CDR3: CASSVSGGGWYETQYF

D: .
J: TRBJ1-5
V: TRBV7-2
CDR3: CASSLVGVSNQPQHF

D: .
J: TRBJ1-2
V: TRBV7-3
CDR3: CASSLGEDGYTF

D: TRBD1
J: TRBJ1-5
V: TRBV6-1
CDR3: CAGATGRGNQPQHF

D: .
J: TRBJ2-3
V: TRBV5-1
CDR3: CASSLRSSTDTQYF

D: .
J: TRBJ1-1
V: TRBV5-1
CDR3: CASSLDGGEAFF

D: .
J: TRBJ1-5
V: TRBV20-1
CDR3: CSAISGNQPQHF

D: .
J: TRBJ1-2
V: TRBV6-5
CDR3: CASSRSRGWDYGYTF

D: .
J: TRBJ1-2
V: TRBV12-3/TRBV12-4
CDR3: CASNAGHPSNYGYTF

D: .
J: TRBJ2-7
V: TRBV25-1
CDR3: CASSDILSAYEQYF

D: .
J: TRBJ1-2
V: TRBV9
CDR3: CASSTTVNYGYTF

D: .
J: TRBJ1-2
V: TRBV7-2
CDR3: CASSLASQGFGYTF

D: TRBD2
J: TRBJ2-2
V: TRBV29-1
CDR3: CSGALAGPTGELFF

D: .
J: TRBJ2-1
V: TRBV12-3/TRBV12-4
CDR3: CASSSVRGDSHDNEQFF

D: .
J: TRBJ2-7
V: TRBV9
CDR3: CASSVGASEQYF

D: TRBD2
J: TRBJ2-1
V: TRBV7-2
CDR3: CASSPGGGFYEQFF

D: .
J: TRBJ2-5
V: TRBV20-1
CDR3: CSARPAGQETQYF

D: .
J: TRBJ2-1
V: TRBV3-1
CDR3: CASSQGGLYYNEQFF

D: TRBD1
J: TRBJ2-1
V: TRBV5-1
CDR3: CASSPRTGGGDNEQFF

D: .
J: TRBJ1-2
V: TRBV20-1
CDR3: CSASDSDYGYTF

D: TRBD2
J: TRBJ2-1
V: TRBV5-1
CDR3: CASRATAGAGNEQFF

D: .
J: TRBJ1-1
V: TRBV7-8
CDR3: CASSWGLMNTEAFF

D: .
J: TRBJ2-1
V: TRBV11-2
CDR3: CASTKAVHSYNEQFF

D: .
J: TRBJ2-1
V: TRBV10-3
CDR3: CAISGGTYNEQFF

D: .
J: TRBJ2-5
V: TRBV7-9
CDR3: CASSPPQRQETQYF

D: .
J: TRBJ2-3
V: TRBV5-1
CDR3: CASSLSRRIVPDTQYF

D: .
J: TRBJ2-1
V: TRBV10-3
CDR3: CAITAARHEGGNEQFF

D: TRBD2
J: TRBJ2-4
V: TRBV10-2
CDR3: CASSDPGLAENIQYF